A selection of T cell receptor beta chains follows, all from one sample in a study of blood T cell repertoires in COVID-19. TCRdb's copy holds only in-frame clones and misses some; the assay was immunoSEQ multiplex PCR. This table holds 250,000 or so clones, approximately 90% found once. The sequenced sample was PBMCs or T cells enriched from blood (not recorded which). These receptors originate from a man between 40 and 49 years old who had been exposed to COVID-19. CDR3s leave out the opening cysteine and the closing phenylalanine or tryptophan. Not all rows give a size; the values are once, few, many and, for expanded clones, a class.

TRBJ2-3	.	TRBV21-1	ASSKDGPGATDTQY
TRBJ2-7	.	TRBV4-3	ASSHGIGGDEQY
TRBJ2-7	.	TRBV4-1	ASSQQTSGRYYEQY
TRBJ2-3	.	TRBV28	ASSFRREGTDTQY
TRBJ1-4	once	TRBV3-1/TRBV3-2	ATKDRHNEKLF
TRBJ1-2	.	TRBV5-1	ASSLGTGPT
TRBJ2-3	.	TRBV29-1	SVPKSGNTQY
TRBJ1-5	once	TRBV7-8	ASSLLGVSNQPQH
TRBJ2-2	.	TRBV7-3	ASSLEASGIPTGELF
TRBJ2-3	.	TRBV6-5	ASSQNSEADTQY
TRBJ2-2	.	TRBV3-1/TRBV3-2	ASSRRRGGELF
TRBJ2-1	.	TRBV5-6	ASSFGGRGSYNEQF
TRBJ1-2	.	TRBV3-1/TRBV3-2	ASSPGTVGGYT
TRBJ2-3	.	TRBV28	ASNVRGTDTQY
TRBJ2-7	.	TRBV12-3/TRBV12-4	ASSFGGYEQY
TRBJ1-5	.	TRBV28	ASRSGTGSNQPQH
TRBJ2-7	.	TRBV27	ASTPGQGYGEQY
TRBJ2-7	.	TRBV7-2	ASTLTVPYEQY
TRBJ1-6	.	TRBV10-3	AISESPGFLDSPLH
TRBJ2-7	.	TRBV7-9	ASSFVGLSYEQY
TRBJ1-5	.	TRBV18	ASSPTGIDQPQH
TRBJ2-7	.	TRBV12-1	ASSLPGTSEYVISYEQY
TRBJ1-2	once	TRBV29-1	SARNTGGYGYT
TRBJ1-5	.	TRBV27	ASSLEGVISNQPQH
TRBJ2-5	once	TRBV27	ASSFGEMETQY
TRBJ1-1	.	TRBV6-5	ASSPPGTGSTEAF
TRBJ2-1	.	TRBV4-1	ASSQGGIDYNEQF
TRBJ2-7	.	TRBV5-1	ASSSARVGGSYEQY
TRBJ2-5	.	TRBV2	ASRDTGPGETQY
TRBJ1-4	.	TRBV19	ASSPPGTAVVELF
TRBJ2-5	.	TRBV6-5	ASKRFKQETQY
TRBJ2-5	.	TRBV24-1	ATSASGSETQY
TRBJ1-5	.	TRBV28	ASGGRLQPQH
TRBJ2-5	once	TRBV3-1/TRBV3-2	ASSQDTAGAETQY
TRBJ1-3	.	TRBV9	ASSRDSLGDTIY
TRBJ2-1	.	TRBV6-5	ASSYLPGNYNEQF
TRBJ2-5	.	TRBV27	ASSLNRVEETQY
TRBJ2-3	.	TRBV4-1	ASSQQLAATDTQY
TRBJ1-2	.	TRBV27	ASSYGTGRPNYGYT
TRBJ1-3	.	TRBV4-3	ASSQASIGSGNTIY
TRBJ1-1	.	TRBV2	ASTLTGLRGVNTEAF
TRBJ1-6	.	TRBV6-5	ATGSVNNSPLH
TRBJ2-1	.	TRBV3-1/TRBV3-2	ASSPGTLSSYNEQF
TRBJ2-1	.	TRBV19	ASSIGAVEDEQF
TRBJ2-2	.	TRBV9	ASSVAGPNTGELF
TRBJ1-1	.	TRBV4-1	ASSQGRQGAGNTEAF
TRBJ1-5	.	TRBV2	ASSVAGSQPQH
TRBJ2-3	.	TRBV11-2	ASSYARLDTQY
TRBJ2-1	once	TRBV7-9	ASSWTSGAYNEQF
TRBJ2-1	.	TRBV7-9	ASSLEGGNEQF